The clone carrying this TCR beta chain was recorded once. This record comes from a study of blood T cells in healthy people across ages. The second PCR ran roughly 7 to 12 cycles with a sample-barcoded 5' primer and J-beta primers. Every sample produced at least 3 million CDR3-containing paired-end reads. TCRdb analysed the 5' RACE reads with MiXCR anew, one entry per CDR3 protein. The sample yields about 510,000 distinct CDR3 sequences, approximately 26% seen once. This CDR3 contains 14 residues. V lost 3 bases to trimming and J lost 2 bases, with 10 bases between them. Germline lookup yields CDR1 KGHSH and CDR2 LQKENI. These data are also associated with another study on T cells of mothers and their children.

The source of this sequence is a boy younger than 10 in good health. The sequenced sample consisted of blood. The V and J genes are TRBV18 and TRBJ1-2, with no clear D. CDR3 protein: CASSPSSANYGYTF. CDR3 nucleotide sequence: TGTGCCAGCTCACCCTCTTCCGCAAACTATGGCTACACCTTC.